This entry is about one TCR beta chain. There are a few counts of this clonotype. This clone's antigen is unknown. Base qualities are not provided; no much larger clone lies one nucleotide away. The receptor library was made with 5' RACE. The data were produced on an Illumina HiSeq 2500. A second PCR of roughly 6 to 11 cycles was run with a J-beta primer mix and a sample-barcoded 5' primer. A unique molecular identifier was introduced onto each TCR beta cDNA molecule by a template-switch 5' adaptor carrying 12 random nucleotides. At least 2.5 million CDR3-containing paired-end reads were obtained from each sample. First-strand cDNA synthesis was performed from all RNA using the Mint cDNA synthesis kit, with priming by a TRBC-specific oligonucleotide. Following uracil-DNA glycosylase treatment, all cDNA underwent a first 18-cycle PCR with the universal primers M1SS and BC2_uni_R. On the study's bioinformatics: For normalization, 1 million high-quality reads were randomly selected from each sample, with every read carrying a distinct molecular identifier. Reads sharing molecular identifiers were discarded rather than binned into consensus sequences. MiTCR, set to a Q25 quality threshold and the strictest error-elimination algorithm, was used for CDR3 identification, clonotype clustering and error correction. A nonparametric unseen species model using Euler transformation provided a lower-bound estimate of total TCR beta diversity. The public reads were reprocessed in TCRdb via fastp at Q25 and MiXCR, keeping in-frame beta chains. One record per CDR3 amino acid sequence lists the most common genes and DNA. The V and J calls reflect TCRdb's pipeline rather than the authors' work. This sample lists roughly 800,000 distinct CDR3 sequences; 20% to 30% were detected once. The ten largest clones represent 9% to 9.5% of the sample.

Systemically healthy Caucasian individuals from Russia, over 30 in total and aged about 6 to 95 years, were included as donors. Each donor gave about 9.7 milliliters of peripheral blood, drawn into EDTA-treated Vacutainer tubes. Ficoll-Paque density-gradient centrifugation was used to isolate PBMCs, with at least 6 million per sample. Trizol reagent was used to extract total RNA from PBMCs, with at least 5 micrograms per sample. For every donor, flow cytometry on a PBMC aliquot measured the percentage of naive CD45RAhigh/CD27high T cells. This sample is part of a study of blood T cells in healthy people across ages (dated by TCRdb to the mid-2010s). About the study as a whole: In model experiments, template switching captured about one uniquely barcoded TCR beta cDNA molecule for every two T cells. To track age-related changes in TCR beta repertoire diversity, the study relied on deep sequencing normalized with unique cDNA molecular identifiers. The donors were split into four age groups: young (average 16 years), middle-aged (about 40), aged (more than 60) and long-lived (approximately 80). Using the same blood draw, the study looked at two additional independent replicas of 1 million unique cDNA reads for two donors, one aged 18 to 29 and the other aged 80 or older. The study at large found these results: A strong correlation was found between observed TCR beta diversity and the percentage of naive T cells measured by flow cytometry. Compared with the aged group, the long-lived group had more naive CD4+ T cells, fewer expanded clones and increased TCR diversity, a pattern suggesting age selection. Observed TCR beta diversity per million T cells fell roughly linearly with age, and a significant reduction was already apparent by age about 36. Estimates of total diversity based on one million sequenced T cells were regarded as lower bounds and as underestimates. Donor CMV infection status was unknown, potentially confounding age-related changes in expanded clonotypes. Because profiling used bulk unsorted PBMCs, naive and antigen-experienced compartments could not be compared conclusively.

These records were also assigned to another study, of T cells of mothers and their children. As the second publication notes: The donors were nine systemically healthy Caucasian individuals, made up of three mothers and their six children. cDNA synthesis used all of the extracted RNA, with roughly 1.6 ug of RNA in each 15 ul reaction. In the second PCR, the M1S primer added sample barcodes and 2-4 random nucleotides. Each mother yielded over 9.5 million TCR beta CDR3 reads and each child roughly 3.1 million reads. TCR recombination output is similarly shaped by thymic selection in related and unrelated pairs, with a minor effect exerted by inherited differences. Related mother-child pairs always showed normalized repertoire overlap that was slightly higher than in unrelated mother-child pairs, though the difference was never significant. With a sensitivity of about 100 clones per million clonotypes, no persistent microchimeric T cell clones were detected. In the study, deep NGS was used to compare the TCR beta repertoires of mothers and children, and features distinguishing related mother-child pairs from unrelated individuals were sought. Mothers averaged about 40 +/- 4 years of age and children averaged about 10 +/- 4 years. Libraries were sequenced on Illumina HiSeq 2000 with 100+100 nt paired-end reads after adapter ligation with NEBNext reagents. To prevent cross-contamination, the mother and child libraries were prepared a month apart and were sequenced in separate runs. Each donor had between roughly 450,000 and 2,100,000 distinct TCR beta clonotypes identified. Naive TCR beta clonotypes were estimated from low-frequency clonotypes matched to each donor's FACS-determined naive share, without sorting.

Sequenced material: blood. The receptor was derived from a boy between 10 and 17 years old in good health.

For the CDR3, the sequence is CSARDQTSGGYNEQFF. The DNA sequence is TGCAGTGCTAGAGACCAGACTAGCGGGGGCTACAATGAGCAGTTCTTC. This receptor chain uses TRBV20-1 and TRBJ2-1, and 12 junction bases match TRBD2. V lost 0 bases and J lost 3 bases, and the count of bases not matched to a germline gene is 3. CDR1 and CDR2 (DFQATT, SNEGSKA) derive from the germline V gene (reference sequence). Including the terminal cysteine and phenylalanine, the CDR3 comprises 16 residues. The retained sequence is limited to the CDR3, 48 bases, with the frame set at the first base.